Below, 2 T cell receptor beta chains from the same sample are listed, as sequenced in a study of blood T cells in healthy people across ages. Through a sample-barcoded 5' primer and a J-beta primer mix, a second PCR was run for roughly 6 to 12 cycles. In TCRdb, the 5' RACE reads were re-called with MiXCR into one record per CDR3 protein. The data show almost 800,000 distinct CDR3 sequences, with about three fifths seen just once and about 20% held by the top ten. Sequenced sample: blood. Receptors originate from a young man in good health.

This clonotype was counted between two and nine times. The V call is TRBV7-2, the J call TRBJ1-2; 9 positions match TRBD1. V dropped 0 bases and J dropped 7; count of bases not matched to a gene: 6. The CDR3 is made up of 15 amino acids. The V gene's germline CDR1 is SGHTA and CDR2 FQGNSA. CDR3 DNA sequence: TGTGCCAGCAGCTTAGCATCCGGGACAGGGTTTGGCTACACCTTC. Its protein product is CASSLASGTGFGYTF.

The gene calls are TRBV10-3 and TRBJ2-1, with 11 bases fitting TRBD2. The germline CDR1 and CDR2 sequences are ENHRY and SYGVKD. The CDR3 runs to 16 residues. The junction had 11 bases not matched to a gene; V was cut back by 4 bases and J by 9 bases. CDR3 residues: CAISGGSGRAAIEQFF. CDR3 bases: TGTGCCATCAGTGGGGGTAGCGGGAGGGCCGCTATTGAGCAGTTCTTC.